This T cell receptor (beta chain) was recorded in a study of shared clonotypes between healthy human individuals. Broader study findings: Sampling covered nothing but blood. Tissue TCR repertoires likely differ from those found in blood. The four-donor shared clonotypes exceeded non-shared clonotypes in generation probability, with non-shared ones scoring lower.

Germline assignment: CDR1 KGHSH and CDR2 LQKENI. J was trimmed by 4 bases and V by 0 bases; bases with no gene match: 10. The CDR3 extends over 17 amino acids. Each subset's genomic DNA was split evenly across several immunoSEQ plates. The method was immunoSEQ multiplex PCR; TCRdb's version includes in-frame clones alone and lacks a portion of them. The sample gives about 820,000 clones, over 90% of which show up once; nearly 25% is in the top ten. Regarding this clone: Its antigen is not known.

CD45RO-negative cells were positively selected for CCR7, leaving out terminally differentiated effector memory CD45RA+ cells. The sequencing sample was made of naive CD8+ T cells sorted from blood. The chain is built from TRBV18 and TRBJ1-2, with TRBD1 matching 8 bases. The TCR comes from a man aged 25 to 40 in good health. CDR3 region: CASSPPRGQGEGYGYTF. Written as DNA, the CDR3 is TGTGCCAGCTCACCACCCCGTGGACAGGGAGAGGGCTATGGCTACACCTTC. The entire variable domain, with the rest obtained from reference TRBV18 and TRBJ1-2, is as follows: NAGVMQNPRHLVRRRGQEARLRCSPMKGHSHVYWYRQLPEEGLKFMVYLQKENIIDESGMPKERFSAEFPKEGPSILRIQQVVRGDSAAYFCASSPPRGQGEGYGYTFGSGTRLTVV.